The present entry profiles one T cell receptor (beta chain) with its context. Its antigen remains unidentified. This entry is derived from a study of siplizumab effects on memory and regulatory T cells. Study-wide points: The diversity of naive T cells seemed greater than that of memory cells, and their alloresponse contribution seemed major. It was never confirmed that proliferating Tregs from siplizumab cultures were suppressive.

Germline CDR1 reads ENHRY; CDR2 reads SYGVKD. Trimming took 4 bases from V and 7 from J; bases not matched to a gene: 4. CDR3 size: 14 residues. Profiled with immunoSEQ multiplex PCR; TCRdb holds only in-frame clones, not every one. The data contain 75,000 to 95,000 clones, just under 90% of them singletons. The receptor comes from a human donor in good health. The sequenced material came from CD4+ T cells sorted from blood. This chain links TRBV10-3 with TRBJ1-6; the match to TRBD1 covers 7 bases. This chain's CDR3 is CAISAGQLNSPLHF. DNA for the CDR3: TGTGCCATCAGTGCGGGACAGCTAAATTCACCCCTCCACTTT.